This TCR beta chain was sequenced for a study of OX40 agonist ivuxolimab in advanced cancers. Broader study findings: The mean number of expanded clones was higher in CD8+ T cells than in CD4+. Among the least clonally expanded were partial responders at 0.1-3.0 mg/kg.

CDR3 length: 13 residues. Germline V gene lookup returns CDR1 SEHNR and CDR2 FQNEAQ (reference sequence). Trimming left V 2 bases short and J 2 bases short, with 6 bases between. Peripheral blood came from all dose cohorts at three timepoints. In regard to this clone: Its cognate antigen is unknown.

Generated by immunoSEQ multiplex PCR, the TCRdb table keeps only in-frame clones and is missing some. The repertoire holds 75,000 to 95,000 clones, with under 85% as singletons. This chain uses TRBV7-9 with TRBJ1-1; D gene uncertain. The clonotype originates from an adult with an advanced solid tumor such as melanoma, head and neck, liver or kidney cancer. Sequencing used CD4+ or CD8+ T cells sorted from blood, obtained in a trial of the OX40 agonist ivuxolimab. The CDR3, as DNA: TGTGCCAGCAGCTTAAGGGAAAACACTGAAGCTTTCTTT. This encodes CASSLRENTEAFF. The complete variable domain, with remaining parts taken from reference TRBV7-9 and TRBJ1-1, reads DTGVSQNPRHKITKRGQNVTFRCDPISEHNRLYWYRQTLGQGPEFLTYFQNEAQLEKSRLLSDRFSAERPKGSFSTLEIQRTEQGDSAMYLCASSLRENTEAFFGQGTRLTVV.